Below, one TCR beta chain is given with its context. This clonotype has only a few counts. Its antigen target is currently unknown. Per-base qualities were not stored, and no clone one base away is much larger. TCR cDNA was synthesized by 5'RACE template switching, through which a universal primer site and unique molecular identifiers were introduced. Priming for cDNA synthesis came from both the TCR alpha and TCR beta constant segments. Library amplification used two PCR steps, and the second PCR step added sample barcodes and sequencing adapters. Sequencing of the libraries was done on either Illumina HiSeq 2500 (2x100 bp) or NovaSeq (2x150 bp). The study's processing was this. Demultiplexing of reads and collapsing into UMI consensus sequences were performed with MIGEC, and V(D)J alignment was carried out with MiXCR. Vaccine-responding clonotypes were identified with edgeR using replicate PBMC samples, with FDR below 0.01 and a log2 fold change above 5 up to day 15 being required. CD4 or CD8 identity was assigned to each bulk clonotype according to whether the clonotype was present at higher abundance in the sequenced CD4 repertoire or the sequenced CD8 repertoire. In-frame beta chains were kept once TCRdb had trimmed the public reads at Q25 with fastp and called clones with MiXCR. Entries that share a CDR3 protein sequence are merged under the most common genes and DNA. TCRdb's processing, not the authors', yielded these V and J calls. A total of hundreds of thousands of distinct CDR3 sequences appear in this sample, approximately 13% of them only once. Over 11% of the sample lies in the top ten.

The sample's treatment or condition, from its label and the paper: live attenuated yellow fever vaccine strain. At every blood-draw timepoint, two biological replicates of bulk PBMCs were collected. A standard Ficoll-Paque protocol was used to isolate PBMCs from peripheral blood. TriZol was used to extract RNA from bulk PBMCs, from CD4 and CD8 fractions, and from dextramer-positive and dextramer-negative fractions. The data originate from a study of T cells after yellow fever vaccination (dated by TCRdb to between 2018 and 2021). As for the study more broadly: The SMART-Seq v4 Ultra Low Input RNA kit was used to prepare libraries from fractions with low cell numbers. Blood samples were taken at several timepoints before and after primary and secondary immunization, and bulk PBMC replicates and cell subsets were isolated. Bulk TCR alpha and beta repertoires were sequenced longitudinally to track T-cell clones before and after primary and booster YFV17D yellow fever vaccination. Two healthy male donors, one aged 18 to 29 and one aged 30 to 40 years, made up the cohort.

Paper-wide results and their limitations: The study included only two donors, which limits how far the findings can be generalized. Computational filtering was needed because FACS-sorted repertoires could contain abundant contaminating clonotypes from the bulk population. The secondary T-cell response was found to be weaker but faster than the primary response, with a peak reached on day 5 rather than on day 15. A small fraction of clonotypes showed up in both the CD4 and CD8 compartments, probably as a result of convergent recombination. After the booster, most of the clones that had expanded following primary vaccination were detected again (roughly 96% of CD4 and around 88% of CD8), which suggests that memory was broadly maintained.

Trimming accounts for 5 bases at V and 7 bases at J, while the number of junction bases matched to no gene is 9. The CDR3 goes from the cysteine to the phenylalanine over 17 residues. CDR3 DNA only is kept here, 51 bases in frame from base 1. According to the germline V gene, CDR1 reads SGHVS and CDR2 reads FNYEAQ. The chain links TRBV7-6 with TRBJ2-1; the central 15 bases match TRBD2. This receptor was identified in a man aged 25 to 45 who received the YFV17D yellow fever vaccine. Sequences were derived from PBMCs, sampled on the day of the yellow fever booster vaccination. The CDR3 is CASSTGLAGGYLNEQFF. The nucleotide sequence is TGTGCCAGCAGCACGGGACTAGCGGGAGGTTATTTAAATGAGCAGTTCTTC. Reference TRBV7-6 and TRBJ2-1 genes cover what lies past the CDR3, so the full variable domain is GAGVSQSPRYKVTKRGQDVALRCDPISGHVSLYWYRQALGQGPEFLTYFNYEAQQDKSGLPNDRFSAERPEGSISTLTIQRTEQRDSAMYRCASSTGLAGGYLNEQFFGPGTRLTVL.